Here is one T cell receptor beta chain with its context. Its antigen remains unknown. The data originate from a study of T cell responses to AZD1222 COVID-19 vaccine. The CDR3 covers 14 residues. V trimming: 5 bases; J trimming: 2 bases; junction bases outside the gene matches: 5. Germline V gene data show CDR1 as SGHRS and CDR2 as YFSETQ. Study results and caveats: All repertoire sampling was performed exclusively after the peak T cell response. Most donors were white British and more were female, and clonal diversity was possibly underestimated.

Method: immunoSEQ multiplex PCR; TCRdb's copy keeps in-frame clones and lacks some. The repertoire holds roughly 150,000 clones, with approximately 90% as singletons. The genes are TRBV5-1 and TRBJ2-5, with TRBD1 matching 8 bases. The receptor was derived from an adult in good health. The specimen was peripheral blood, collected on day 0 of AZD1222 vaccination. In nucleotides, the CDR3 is TGCGCCAGCAGAGGACAGGGACCTCAAGAGACCCAGTACTTC. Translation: CASRGQGPQETQYF.